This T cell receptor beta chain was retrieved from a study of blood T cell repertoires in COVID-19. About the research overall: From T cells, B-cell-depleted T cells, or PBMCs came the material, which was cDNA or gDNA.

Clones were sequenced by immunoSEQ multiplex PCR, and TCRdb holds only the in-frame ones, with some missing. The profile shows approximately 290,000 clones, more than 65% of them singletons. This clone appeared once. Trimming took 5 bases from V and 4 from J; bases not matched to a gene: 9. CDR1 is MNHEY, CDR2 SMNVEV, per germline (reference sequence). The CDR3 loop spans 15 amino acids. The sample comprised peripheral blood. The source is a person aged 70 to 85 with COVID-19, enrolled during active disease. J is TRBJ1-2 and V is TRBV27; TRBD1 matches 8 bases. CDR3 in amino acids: CASSPDRDRFYGYTF. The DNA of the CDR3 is TGTGCCAGCAGTCCGGACAGGGACCGATTCTATGGCTACACCTTC.